This T cell receptor beta chain is from a study of shared T cell receptors in the human thymus. Germline V gene lookup returns CDR1 SGHRS and CDR2 YFSETQ. This CDR3 comprises 19 residues. With V trimmed by 2 bases and J by 0 bases, 11 bases remained unmatched. Sequenced by immunoSEQ multiplex PCR; TCRdb stores in-frame clones only, minus some. The table includes about 660,000 clones, roughly 88% detected once. This same sample was also taken into another study, of human thymus T cells. That source adds: Healthy Finnish infants undergoing corrective surgery for congenital heart defects were used as donors. The thymus tissue came from resections taken during corrective heart surgery. Thymic TCR repertoires of unrelated people reportedly overlapped highly.

The source is a boy less than two years old with a congenital heart defect. The material sequenced was thymocytes. The chain employs TRBV5-1 and TRBJ2-2, with 9 bases aligning to TRBD1. CDR3 sequence: CASSLNPPRDRANTGELFF. In DNA, the CDR3 is TGCGCCAGCAGCTTAAACCCCCCCCGGGACAGGGCGAACACCGGGGAGCTGTTTTTT.